A selection of T cell receptor beta chains follows, all from one sample in a study of blood T cell repertoires in COVID-19. TCRdb keeps only in-frame clones here, not all; method: immunoSEQ multiplex PCR. Counted here are around 140,000 clones, roughly 89% occurring once; the ten biggest clones make up around 9.5%. Material: peripheral blood. The source of these receptors is a man younger than 45 with COVID-19, enrolled during active disease. Both conserved end residues are part of each CDR3. The D gene is left open where the match is weak. For some rows the clone size is stated as once, few or many, or as a class when expanded; others skip it.

j_call: TRBJ2-3
v_call: TRBV11-3
clone_size: -
d_call: -
cdr3_nt: TGTGCCAGCAGCTTAGACAACAGGGAGGGTGGTGGAGATACGCAGTATTTT
cdr3_aa: CASSLDNREGGGDTQYF

j_call: TRBJ2-3
v_call: TRBV7-9
clone_size: -
d_call: TRBD1
cdr3_nt: TGTGCCAGCAGCCGACAGGGCAGCACAGATACGCAGTATTTT
cdr3_aa: CASSRQGSTDTQYF

j_call: TRBJ2-1
v_call: TRBV14
clone_size: -
d_call: TRBD1
cdr3_nt: TGTGCCAGCAGCCGATGGACAGGGAGGATGGTGCAGTTCTTC
cdr3_aa: CASSRWTGRMVQFF

j_call: TRBJ2-3
v_call: TRBV19
clone_size: -
d_call: -
cdr3_nt: TGTGCCAGTAGAGACCCGGGACTCCAATCCCCAGATACGCAGTATTTT
cdr3_aa: CASRDPGLQSPDTQYF

j_call: TRBJ1-1
v_call: TRBV6-5
clone_size: -
d_call: -
cdr3_nt: TGTGCCAGCAGTTACTTTATACAGGGGAACACTGAAGCTTTCTTT
cdr3_aa: CASSYFIQGNTEAFF

j_call: TRBJ2-7
v_call: TRBV19
clone_size: -
d_call: -
cdr3_nt: TGTGCCAGTAGCGATCCGGGCGGCAGGGCATACGACGAGCAGTACTTC
cdr3_aa: CASSDPGGRAYDEQYF

j_call: TRBJ1-4
v_call: TRBV6-5
clone_size: -
d_call: -
cdr3_nt: TGTGCCAGCAGTTACGCGGGGAGTGAAAAACTGTTTTTT
cdr3_aa: CASSYAGSEKLFF

j_call: TRBJ2-7
v_call: TRBV11-2
clone_size: -
d_call: -
cdr3_nt: TGTGCCAGCAGCTTTGGCTCTCCCTACGAGCAGTACTTC
cdr3_aa: CASSFGSPYEQYF

j_call: TRBJ1-5
v_call: TRBV27
clone_size: -
d_call: -
cdr3_nt: TGTGCCAGCAGTCTACGGGAGAGTCAGCCCCAGCATTTT
cdr3_aa: CASSLRESQPQHF

j_call: TRBJ2-3
v_call: TRBV10-1
clone_size: -
d_call: TRBD2
cdr3_nt: TGCGCCAGCACCAGGACTAGCTTCACAGATACGCAGTATTTT
cdr3_aa: CASTRTSFTDTQYF

j_call: TRBJ1-5
v_call: TRBV29-1
clone_size: few
d_call: -
cdr3_nt: TGCAGCGTTGAGTTCGCGTCAGGTCAGCCCCAGCATTTT
cdr3_aa: CSVEFASGQPQHF

j_call: TRBJ1-1
v_call: TRBV28
clone_size: many
d_call: -
cdr3_nt: TGTGCCAGCAGTTTTTTGAGGACTGAAGCTTTCTTT
cdr3_aa: CASSFLRTEAFF

j_call: TRBJ1-5
v_call: TRBV5-6
clone_size: -
d_call: -
cdr3_nt: TGTGCCAGCAGCTTGGCCGAGGGCCGGGGTCAGCCCCAGCATTTT
cdr3_aa: CASSLAEGRGQPQHF

j_call: TRBJ2-7
v_call: TRBV27
clone_size: -
d_call: TRBD2
cdr3_nt: TGTGCCAGCAGTTTATCGACTGGTGAGCGGGAGTTCGAGCAGTACTTC
cdr3_aa: CASSLSTGEREFEQYF

j_call: TRBJ2-2
v_call: TRBV7-6
clone_size: once
d_call: TRBD2
cdr3_nt: TGTGCCAGCAGCTTAGCCAGCGGGAGGGCAGCCGGGGAGCTGTTTTTT
cdr3_aa: CASSLASGRAAGELFF

j_call: TRBJ2-1
v_call: TRBV11-2
clone_size: -
d_call: TRBD1
cdr3_nt: TGTGCCAGCAGCTTGGCCGGACAGGGCCTCAATGAGCAGTTCTTC
cdr3_aa: CASSLAGQGLNEQFF

j_call: TRBJ2-1
v_call: TRBV3-1/TRBV3-2
clone_size: once
d_call: -
cdr3_nt: TGTGCCAGCAGCCAAGGCCTAAATGAGCAGTTCTTC
cdr3_aa: CASSQGLNEQFF

j_call: TRBJ1-1
v_call: TRBV5-1
clone_size: -
d_call: -
cdr3_nt: TGCGCCAGCAGCTTGCTCCCGGGACAAATGAACACTGAAGCTTTCTTT
cdr3_aa: CASSLLPGQMNTEAFF

j_call: TRBJ2-3
v_call: TRBV9
clone_size: -
d_call: TRBD2
cdr3_nt: TGTGCCAGCAGCGTAGGGGGAGCGGGAGAGCCCCCAGATACGCAGTATTTT
cdr3_aa: CASSVGGAGEPPDTQYF

j_call: TRBJ2-6
v_call: TRBV6-5
clone_size: -
d_call: -
cdr3_nt: TGTGCCAGCAGTTACTCAGGAGGCGCTGGGGCCAACGTCCTGACTTTC
cdr3_aa: CASSYSGGAGANVLTF

j_call: TRBJ2-7
v_call: TRBV6-5
clone_size: -
d_call: -
cdr3_nt: TGTGCCAGCATGAGGCCCCGGGGGGCTTATGAGCAGTACTTC
cdr3_aa: CASMRPRGAYEQYF

j_call: TRBJ2-3
v_call: TRBV30
clone_size: -
d_call: -
cdr3_nt: TGTGCCTGGGCCGCGAGGGGGAACCTAAATACGCAGTATTTT
cdr3_aa: CAWAARGNLNTQYF

j_call: TRBJ1-2
v_call: TRBV28
clone_size: -
d_call: -
cdr3_nt: TGTGCCAGCAGTCCCACCCCCGGGAGTTCTGGCTACACCTTC
cdr3_aa: CASSPTPGSSGYTF

j_call: TRBJ2-1
v_call: TRBV15
clone_size: -
d_call: TRBD2
cdr3_nt: TGTGCCACCAGCATTGGGGCTAGCGGGAGGCATGAGCAGTTCTTC
cdr3_aa: CATSIGASGRHEQFF

j_call: TRBJ2-3
v_call: TRBV7-2
clone_size: once
d_call: -
cdr3_nt: TGTGCCAGCAGCTTACTAGCCCGCACAGATACGCAGTATTTT
cdr3_aa: CASSLLARTDTQYF

j_call: TRBJ2-3
v_call: TRBV28
clone_size: -
d_call: TRBD2
cdr3_nt: TGTGCCAGCACCCGCAGCGGGAGCACCGGAGATACGCAGTATTTT
cdr3_aa: CASTRSGSTGDTQYF

j_call: TRBJ1-5
v_call: TRBV28
clone_size: -
d_call: -
cdr3_nt: TGTGCCAGCAGTTTAGATGGGGGGAATCAGCCCCAGCATTTT
cdr3_aa: CASSLDGGNQPQHF

j_call: TRBJ1-1
v_call: TRBV4-1
clone_size: few
d_call: -
cdr3_nt: TGCGCCAGCAGCCAAGAAGCGGTTCCCACTGAAGCTTTCTTT
cdr3_aa: CASSQEAVPTEAFF

j_call: TRBJ1-5
v_call: TRBV4-1
clone_size: -
d_call: TRBD1
cdr3_nt: TGCGCCAGCAGTCAGCCGGGACAGGGTCCCTTCCCCCAGCATTTT
cdr3_aa: CASSQPGQGPFPQHF

j_call: TRBJ1-1
v_call: TRBV27
clone_size: -
d_call: TRBD1
cdr3_nt: TGTGCCAGCAACGAGGCCAGGGGGTTGACTGAAGCTTTCTTT
cdr3_aa: CASNEARGLTEAFF

j_call: TRBJ2-6
v_call: TRBV28
clone_size: -
d_call: -
cdr3_nt: TGTGCCAGCAGTTTACCCATCCACTCTGGGGCCAACGTCCTGACTTTC
cdr3_aa: CASSLPIHSGANVLTF

j_call: TRBJ2-3
v_call: TRBV24-1
clone_size: -
d_call: -
cdr3_nt: TGTGCCACCAGTGAGAGGGACTCCCCCGATACGCAGTATTTT
cdr3_aa: CATSERDSPDTQYF

j_call: TRBJ2-1
v_call: TRBV9
clone_size: -
d_call: TRBD2
cdr3_nt: TGTGCCAGCAGCGCCGGACTAGCGTCCTACAATGAGCAGTTCTTC
cdr3_aa: CASSAGLASYNEQFF

j_call: TRBJ1-1
v_call: TRBV5-5
clone_size: -
d_call: TRBD1
cdr3_nt: TGTGCCAGCAGCCTTGCAGATAGGGGGCTGGCGGACACTGAAGCTTTCTTT
cdr3_aa: CASSLADRGLADTEAFF

j_call: TRBJ2-1
v_call: TRBV4-2
clone_size: -
d_call: TRBD2
cdr3_nt: TGTGCCAGCAGCCACGGGACTAGCGGGGTCAATGAGCAGTTCTTC
cdr3_aa: CASSHGTSGVNEQFF

j_call: TRBJ2-2
v_call: TRBV29-1
clone_size: -
d_call: TRBD1
cdr3_nt: TGCAGCGGAAGGGACAGCTACACCGGGGAGCTGTTTTTT
cdr3_aa: CSGRDSYTGELFF

j_call: TRBJ2-2
v_call: TRBV19
clone_size: -
d_call: -
cdr3_nt: TGTGCCAGTAGTATACTAGCAGGCGGGGAGCTGTTTTTT
cdr3_aa: CASSILAGGELFF

j_call: TRBJ2-2
v_call: TRBV9
clone_size: -
d_call: TRBD1
cdr3_nt: TGTGCCAGCAGCTGGACAGGGGGCAGAGACGGGGAGCTGTTTTTT
cdr3_aa: CASSWTGGRDGELFF

j_call: TRBJ2-7
v_call: TRBV11-3
clone_size: -
d_call: TRBD1
cdr3_nt: TGTGCCAGCAGCTTCCAGGGGGCGCACAACGAGCAGTACTTC
cdr3_aa: CASSFQGAHNEQYF

j_call: TRBJ2-7
v_call: TRBV7-3
clone_size: -
d_call: TRBD1
cdr3_nt: TGTGCCAGCAGCCCCACGGGACAGGGAAACTACGAGCAGTACTTC
cdr3_aa: CASSPTGQGNYEQYF

j_call: TRBJ2-2
v_call: TRBV6-5
clone_size: -
d_call: TRBD2
cdr3_nt: TGTGCCAGCAGTTTTGAGGGAGGGACCGGGGAGCTGTTTTTT
cdr3_aa: CASSFEGGTGELFF

j_call: TRBJ1-2
v_call: TRBV11-3
clone_size: -
d_call: TRBD1
cdr3_nt: TGTGCCAGCAGCTCCTCCGGGACAGGGGGTGGGTATGGTCATGGCTACACCTTC
cdr3_aa: CASSSSGTGGGYGHGYTF

j_call: TRBJ1-4
v_call: TRBV2
clone_size: -
d_call: -
cdr3_nt: TGTGCCAGCAGTGCGCAGGGCACTAAGAATGAAAAACTGTTTTTT
cdr3_aa: CASSAQGTKNEKLFF

j_call: TRBJ2-5
v_call: TRBV7-9
clone_size: -
d_call: -
cdr3_nt: TGTGCCAGCAGCTTAGGCGGACAAGAGACCCAGTACTTC
cdr3_aa: CASSLGGQETQYF

j_call: TRBJ2-7
v_call: TRBV5-1
clone_size: once
d_call: TRBD2
cdr3_nt: TGCGCCAGCACCCTAGCGGGACTAAACGAGCAGTACTTC
cdr3_aa: CASTLAGLNEQYF

j_call: TRBJ1-5
v_call: TRBV2
clone_size: -
d_call: -
cdr3_nt: TGTGCCAGCAGTGAACGATCGGGGAATCAGCCCCAGCATTTT
cdr3_aa: CASSERSGNQPQHF